A selection of T cell receptor beta chains follows, all from one sample in a study of shared clonotypes between healthy human individuals. TCRdb's copy holds only in-frame clones and misses some; the assay was immunoSEQ multiplex PCR. The repertoire includes 520,000 or so clones, 70% to 80% of them detected once, and 10% to 15% sits in the top ten. The sequenced material came from PBMCs. The receptors were gathered from a woman aged 40 to 50 in good health. Some clones in this sample may be carry-over from other donors' samples. Both conserved end residues are part of each CDR3.

. TRBV14 CASSQWRTDEQYF
TRBJ2-7 TRBV27 CASSQGATYEQYF
TRBJ2-1 TRBV19 CASSMGTHNEQFF
TRBJ2-7 TRBV6-5 CASSYRGQGAYEQYF
TRBJ1-4 TRBV4-1 CASSQDSRPVEKLFF
TRBJ2-1 TRBV29-1 CSVHGGRAYNEQFF
TRBJ1-2 TRBV7-8 CASSLVGGESYGYTF
TRBJ1-2 TRBV7-2 CASSQGQGYGYTF
TRBJ1-2 TRBV27 CASSLWGGTYGYTF
TRBJ1-3 TRBV21-1 CASSYVWGNATRGNTIYF
TRBJ1-1 TRBV2 CASSVVTEAFF
TRBJ2-1 TRBV28 CASSLSYIYNEQFF
TRBJ1-5 TRBV27 CASSTGQSNQPQHF
TRBJ2-4 TRBV7-9 CASSPGLAGVGNIQYF
TRBJ1-2 TRBV4-3 CASSQPGANYGYTF
TRBJ2-6 TRBV18 CASSPPAMGGAGANVLTF
TRBJ1-1 TRBV19 CASSISGWNTEAFF
TRBJ2-1 TRBV7-7 CASSSISLGEQFF
TRBJ1-6 TRBV30 CAWNIGTANSPLHF
TRBJ2-1 TRBV4-1 CASSPGLLLSYNEQFF
TRBJ1-1 TRBV7-8 CASIDRARNTEAFF
TRBJ1-6 TRBV30 CAWTGSYNSPLHF
TRBJ2-5 TRBV4-3 CASSPDSGSTQETQYF